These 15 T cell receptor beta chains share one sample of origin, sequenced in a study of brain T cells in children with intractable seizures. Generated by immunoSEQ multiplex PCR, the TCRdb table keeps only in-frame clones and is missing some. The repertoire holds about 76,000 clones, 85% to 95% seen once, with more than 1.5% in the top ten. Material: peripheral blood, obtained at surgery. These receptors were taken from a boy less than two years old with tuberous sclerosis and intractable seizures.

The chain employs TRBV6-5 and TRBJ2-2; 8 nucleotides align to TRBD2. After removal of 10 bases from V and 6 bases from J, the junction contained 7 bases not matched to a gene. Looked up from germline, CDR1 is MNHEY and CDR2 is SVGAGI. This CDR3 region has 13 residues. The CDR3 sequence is CAIGTRGPGELFF. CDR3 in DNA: TGTGCCATAGGGACTAGGGGACCCGGGGAGCTGTTTTTT.

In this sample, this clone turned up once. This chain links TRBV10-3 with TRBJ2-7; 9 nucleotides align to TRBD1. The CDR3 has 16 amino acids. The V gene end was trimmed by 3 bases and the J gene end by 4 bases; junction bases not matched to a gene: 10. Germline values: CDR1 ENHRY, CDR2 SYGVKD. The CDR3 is CAISDIRDRVIYEQYF. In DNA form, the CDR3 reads TGTGCCATCAGTGATATTCGGGACAGGGTCATTTACGAGCAGTACTTC.

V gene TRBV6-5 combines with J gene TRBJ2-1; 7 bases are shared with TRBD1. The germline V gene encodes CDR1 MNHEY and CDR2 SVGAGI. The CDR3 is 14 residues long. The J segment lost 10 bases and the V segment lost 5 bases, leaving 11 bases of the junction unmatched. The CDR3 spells CASSPDREAREQFF. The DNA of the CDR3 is TGTGCCAGCAGTCCTGACAGGGAAGCCCGGGAGCAGTTCTTC.

The chain's CDR3 is CASSESGTGDFFTYEQYF. The DNA for the CDR3 is TGTGCCAGTAGTGAATCCGGGACAGGGGATTTTTTTACGTACGAGCAGTACTTC. The chain uses TRBV19 and TRBJ2-7; 10 bases align to TRBD1. Germline V gene lookup returns CDR1 LNHDA and CDR2 SQIVND (reference sequence). The CDR3 is made up of 18 amino acids. Unmatched junction bases numbered 17, after V lost 5 bases and J lost 4 bases.

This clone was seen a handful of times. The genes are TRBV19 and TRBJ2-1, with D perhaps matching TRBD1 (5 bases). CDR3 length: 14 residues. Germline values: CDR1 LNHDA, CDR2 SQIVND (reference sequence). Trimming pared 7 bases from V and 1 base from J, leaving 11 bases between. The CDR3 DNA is TGTGCCAGTAAGGAGACAGATTCCTACAATGAGCAGTTCTTC. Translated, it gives CASKETDSYNEQFF.

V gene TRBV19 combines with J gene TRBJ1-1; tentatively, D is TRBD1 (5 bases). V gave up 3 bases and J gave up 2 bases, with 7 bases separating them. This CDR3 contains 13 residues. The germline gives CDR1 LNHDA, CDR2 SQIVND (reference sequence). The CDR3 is CASSITGNTEAFF. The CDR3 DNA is TGTGCCAGTAGTATTACAGGAAACACTGAAGCTTTCTTT.

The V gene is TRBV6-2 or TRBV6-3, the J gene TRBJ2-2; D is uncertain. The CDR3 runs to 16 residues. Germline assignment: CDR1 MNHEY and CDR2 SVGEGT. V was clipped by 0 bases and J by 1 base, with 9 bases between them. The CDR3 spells CASSYSVAGNTGELFF. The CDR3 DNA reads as TGTGCCAGCAGTTACTCGGTGGCAGGGAACACCGGGGAGCTGTTTTTT.

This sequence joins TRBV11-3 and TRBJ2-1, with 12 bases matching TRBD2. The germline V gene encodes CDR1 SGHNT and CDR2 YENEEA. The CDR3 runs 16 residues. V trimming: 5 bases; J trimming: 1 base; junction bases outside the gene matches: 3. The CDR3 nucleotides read TGTGCCAGCAGCCTAGCGGGGGGGGTATCCTACAATGAGCAGTTCTTC. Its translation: CASSLAGGVSYNEQFF.

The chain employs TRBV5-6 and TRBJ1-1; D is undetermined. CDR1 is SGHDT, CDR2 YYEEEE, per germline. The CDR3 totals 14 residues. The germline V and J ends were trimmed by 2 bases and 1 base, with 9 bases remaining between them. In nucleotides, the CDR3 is TGTGCCAGCAGCTTCCAGGCTACGAACACTGAAGCTTTCTTT. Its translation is CASSFQATNTEAFF.

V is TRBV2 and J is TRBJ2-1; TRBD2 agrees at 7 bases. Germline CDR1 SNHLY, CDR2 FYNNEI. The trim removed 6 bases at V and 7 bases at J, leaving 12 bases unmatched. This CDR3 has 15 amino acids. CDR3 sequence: CASRGGDSGLNEQFF. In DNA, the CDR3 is TGTGCCAGCAGGGGGGGGGATTCCGGGCTAAATGAGCAGTTCTTC.

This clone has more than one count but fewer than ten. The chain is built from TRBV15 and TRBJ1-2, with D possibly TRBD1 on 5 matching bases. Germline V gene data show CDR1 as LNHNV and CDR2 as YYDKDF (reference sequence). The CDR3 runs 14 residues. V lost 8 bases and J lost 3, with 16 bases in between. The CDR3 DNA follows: TGTGCCACCCGGGACTTAGGGAGCGACTATGGCTACACCTTC. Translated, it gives CATRDLGSDYGYTF.

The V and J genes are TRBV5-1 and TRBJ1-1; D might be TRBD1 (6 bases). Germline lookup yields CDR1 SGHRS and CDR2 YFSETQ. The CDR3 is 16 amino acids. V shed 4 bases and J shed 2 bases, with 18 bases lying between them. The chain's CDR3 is CASSLGRADRNTEAFF. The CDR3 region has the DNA TGCGCCAGCAGCCTGGGAAGGGCGGACAGAAACACTGAAGCTTTCTTT. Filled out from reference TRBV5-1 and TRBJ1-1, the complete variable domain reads KAGVTQTPRYLIKTRGQQVTLSCSPISGHRSVSWYQQTPGQGLQFLFEYFSETQRNKGNFPGRFSGRQFSNSRSEMNVSTLELGDSALYLCASSLGRADRNTEAFFGQGTRLTVV.

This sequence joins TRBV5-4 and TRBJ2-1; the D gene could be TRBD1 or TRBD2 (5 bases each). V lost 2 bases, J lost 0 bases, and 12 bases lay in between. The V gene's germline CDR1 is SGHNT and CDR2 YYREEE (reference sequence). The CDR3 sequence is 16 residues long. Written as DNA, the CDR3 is TGTGCCAGCAGCTTTGAGGGACGCAGCTCCTACAATGAGCAGTTCTTC. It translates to CASSFEGRSSYNEQFF. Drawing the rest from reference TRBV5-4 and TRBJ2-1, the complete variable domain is ETGVTQSPTHLIKTRGQQVTLRCSSQSGHNTVSWYQQALGQGPQFIFQYYREEENGRGNFPPRFSGLQFPNYSSELNVNALELDDSALYLCASSFEGRSSYNEQFFGPGTRLTVL.

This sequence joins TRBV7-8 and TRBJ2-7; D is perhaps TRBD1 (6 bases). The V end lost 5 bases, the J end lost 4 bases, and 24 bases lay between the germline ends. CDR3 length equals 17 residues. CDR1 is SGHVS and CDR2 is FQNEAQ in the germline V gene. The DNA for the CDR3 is TGTGCCAGCAGCCCCGGGGCAGGGGTATCCCCCTTTTACGAGCAGTACTTC. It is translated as CASSPGAGVSPFYEQYF. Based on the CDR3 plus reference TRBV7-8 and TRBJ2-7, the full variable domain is GAGVSQSPRYKVAKRGQDVALRCDPISGHVSLFWYQQALGQGPEFLTYFQNEAQLDKSGLPSDRFFAERPEGSVSTLKIQRTQQEDSAVYLCASSPGAGVSPFYEQYFGPGTRLTVT.

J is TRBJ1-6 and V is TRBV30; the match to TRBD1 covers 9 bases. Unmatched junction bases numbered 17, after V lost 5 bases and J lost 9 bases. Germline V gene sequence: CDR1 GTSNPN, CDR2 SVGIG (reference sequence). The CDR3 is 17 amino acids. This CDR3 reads CAWGTGTGHPFGSPLHF. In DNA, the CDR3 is TGTGCCTGGGGGACCGGGACAGGGCATCCATTTGGTTCACCCCTCCACTTT.